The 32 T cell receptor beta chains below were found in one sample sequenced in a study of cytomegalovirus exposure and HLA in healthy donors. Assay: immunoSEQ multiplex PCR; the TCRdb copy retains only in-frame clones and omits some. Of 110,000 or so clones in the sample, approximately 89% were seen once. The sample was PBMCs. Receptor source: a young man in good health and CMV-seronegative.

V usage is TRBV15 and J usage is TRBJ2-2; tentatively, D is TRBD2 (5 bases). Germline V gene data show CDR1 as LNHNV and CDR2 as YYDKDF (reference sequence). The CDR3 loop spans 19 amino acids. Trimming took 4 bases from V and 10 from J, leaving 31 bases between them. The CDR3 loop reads CATSILREILNTGDPELFF. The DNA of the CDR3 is TGTGCCACCAGCATTCTAAGGGAAATACTGAACACCGGGGATCCGGAGCTGTTTTTT.

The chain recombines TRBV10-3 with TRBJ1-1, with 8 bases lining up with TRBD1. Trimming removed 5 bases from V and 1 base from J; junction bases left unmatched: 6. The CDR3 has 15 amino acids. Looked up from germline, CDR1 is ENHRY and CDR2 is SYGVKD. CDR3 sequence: CAISSETGENTEAFF. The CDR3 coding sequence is TGTGCCATCAGTTCAGAGACAGGGGAGAACACTGAAGCTTTCTTT.

CDR3 residues: CASTRSGPRKGNEQFF. DNA of the CDR3: TGTGCCAGTACCCGGAGCGGGCCAAGAAAAGGGAATGAGCAGTTCTTC. The chain is built from TRBV19 and TRBJ2-1, with D tentatively TRBD2 (6 bases). The V gene's germline CDR1 is LNHDA and CDR2 SQIVND (reference sequence). The CDR3 loop spans 16 amino acids. The V end was cut by 7 bases, the J end by 7 bases, with 23 bases between.

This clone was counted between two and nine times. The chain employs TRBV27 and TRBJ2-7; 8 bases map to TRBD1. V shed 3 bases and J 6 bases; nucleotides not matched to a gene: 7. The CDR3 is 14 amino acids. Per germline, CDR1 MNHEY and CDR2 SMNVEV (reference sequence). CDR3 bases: TGTGCCAGCAGTTTTGTTGGACAGGGCGTCGAGCAGTACTTC. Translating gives CASSFVGQGVEQYF.

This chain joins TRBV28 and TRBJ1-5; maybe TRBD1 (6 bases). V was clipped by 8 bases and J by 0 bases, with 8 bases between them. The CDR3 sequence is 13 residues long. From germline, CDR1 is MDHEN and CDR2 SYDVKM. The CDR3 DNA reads TGTGCCAGCCAGGGGCCTAGCAATCAGCCCCAGCATTTT. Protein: CASQGPSNQPQHF.

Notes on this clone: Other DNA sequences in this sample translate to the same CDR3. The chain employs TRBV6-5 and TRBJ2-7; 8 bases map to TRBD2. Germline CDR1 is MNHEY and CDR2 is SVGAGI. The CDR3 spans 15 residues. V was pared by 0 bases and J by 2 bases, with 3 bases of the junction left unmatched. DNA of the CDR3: TGTGCCAGCAGTTACTCCACTAGCGGACCCTACGAGCAGTACTTC. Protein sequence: CASSYSTSGPYEQYF.

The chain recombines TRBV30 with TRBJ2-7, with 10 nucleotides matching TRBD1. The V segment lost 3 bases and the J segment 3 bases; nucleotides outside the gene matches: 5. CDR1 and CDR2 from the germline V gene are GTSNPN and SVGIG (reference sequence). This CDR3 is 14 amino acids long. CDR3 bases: TGTGCCTGGAGAAAGGGACAGGGGTTCTACGAGCAGTACTTC. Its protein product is CAWRKGQGFYEQYF.

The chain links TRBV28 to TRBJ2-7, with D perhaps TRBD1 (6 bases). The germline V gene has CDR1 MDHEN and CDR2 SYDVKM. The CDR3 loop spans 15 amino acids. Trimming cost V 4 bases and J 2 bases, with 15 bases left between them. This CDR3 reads CASSSLQGFPYEQYF. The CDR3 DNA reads TGTGCCAGCAGTTCACTACAGGGTTTCCCCTACGAGCAGTACTTC.

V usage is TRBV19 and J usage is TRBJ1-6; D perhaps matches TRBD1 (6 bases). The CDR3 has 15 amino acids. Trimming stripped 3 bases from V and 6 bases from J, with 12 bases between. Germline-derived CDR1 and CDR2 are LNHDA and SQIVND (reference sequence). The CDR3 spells CASSMRQVVNSPLHF. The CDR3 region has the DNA TGTGCCAGTAGTATGAGACAGGTGGTTAATTCACCCCTCCACTTT.

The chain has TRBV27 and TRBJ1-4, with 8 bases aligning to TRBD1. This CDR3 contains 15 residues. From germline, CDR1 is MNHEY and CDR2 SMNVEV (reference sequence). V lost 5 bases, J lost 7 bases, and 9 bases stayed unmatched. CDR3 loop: CASSNRGGGGEKLFF. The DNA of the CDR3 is TGTGCCAGCAGTAACAGGGGGGGAGGTGGTGAAAAACTGTTTTTT.

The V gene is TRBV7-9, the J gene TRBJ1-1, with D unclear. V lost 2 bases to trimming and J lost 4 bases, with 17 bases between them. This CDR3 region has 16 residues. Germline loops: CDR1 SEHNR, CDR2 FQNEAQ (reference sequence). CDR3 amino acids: CASSLRGGPLSTEAFF. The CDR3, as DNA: TGTGCCAGCAGCTTACGTGGAGGGCCGCTCTCCACTGAAGCTTTCTTT.

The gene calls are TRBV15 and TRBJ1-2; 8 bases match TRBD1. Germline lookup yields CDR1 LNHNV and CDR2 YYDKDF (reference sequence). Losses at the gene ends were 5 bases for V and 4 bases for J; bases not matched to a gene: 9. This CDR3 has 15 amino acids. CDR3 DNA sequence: TGTGCCACCAGCCCTTACTCGACAGGGGCCTATGGCTACACCTTC. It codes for CATSPYSTGAYGYTF.

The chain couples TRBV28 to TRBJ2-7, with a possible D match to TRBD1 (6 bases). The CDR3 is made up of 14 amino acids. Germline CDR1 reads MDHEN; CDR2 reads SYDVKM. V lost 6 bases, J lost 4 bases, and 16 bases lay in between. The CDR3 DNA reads TGTGCCAGCAGACCAGGACAGACCGGATACGAGCAGTACTTC. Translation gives CASRPGQTGYEQYF.

CDR3: CASKASGTGSPEQFF. CDR3 coding DNA: TGTGCCAGCAAGGCATCCGGGACAGGGAGTCCTGAGCAGTTCTTC. This rearrangement joins TRBV6-5 to TRBJ2-1, with 9 bases matching TRBD1. Looked up from germline, CDR1 is MNHEY and CDR2 is SVGAGI. The junction had 13 bases not matched to a gene; V was cut back by 7 bases and J by 9 bases. The CDR3 covers 15 residues.

CDR3 in DNA: TGTGCCAGTAGTATAGTATATAGCAGTATCAGCAATCAGCCCCAGCATTTT. Residues: CASSIVYSSISNQPQHF. The chain joins TRBV19 to TRBJ1-5; D is uncertain. V lost 1 base and J lost 1, with 14 bases in between. The CDR3 has 17 amino acids. The germline V gene has CDR1 LNHDA and CDR2 SQIVND (reference sequence). Full variable domain (outside the CDR3, taken from reference TRBV19 and TRBJ1-5): DGGITQSPKYLFRKEGQNVTLSCEQNLNHDAMYWYRQDPGQGLRLIYYSQIVNDFQKGDIAEGYSVSREKKESFPLTVTSAQKNPTAFYLCASSIVYSSISNQPQHFGDGTRLSIL.

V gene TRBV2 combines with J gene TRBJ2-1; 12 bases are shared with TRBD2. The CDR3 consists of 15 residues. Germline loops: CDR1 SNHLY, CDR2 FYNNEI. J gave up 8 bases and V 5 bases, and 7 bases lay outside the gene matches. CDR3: CASSKRLAGVDEQFF. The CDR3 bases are TGTGCCAGCAGTAAACGACTAGCGGGAGTCGATGAGCAGTTCTTC.

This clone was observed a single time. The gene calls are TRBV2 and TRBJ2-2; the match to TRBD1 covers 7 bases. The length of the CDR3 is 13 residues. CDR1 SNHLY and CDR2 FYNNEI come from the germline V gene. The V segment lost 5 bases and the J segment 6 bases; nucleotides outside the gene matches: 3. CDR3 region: CASSLGGSGELFF. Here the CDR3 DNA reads TGTGCCAGCAGTTTAGGGGGCTCCGGGGAGCTGTTTTTT. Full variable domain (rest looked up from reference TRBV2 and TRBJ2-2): EPEVTQTPSHQVTQMGQEVILRCVPISNHLYFYWYRQILGQKVEFLVSFYNNEISEKSEIFDDQFSVERPDGSNFTLKIRSTKLEDSAMYFCASSLGGSGELFFGEGSRLTVL.

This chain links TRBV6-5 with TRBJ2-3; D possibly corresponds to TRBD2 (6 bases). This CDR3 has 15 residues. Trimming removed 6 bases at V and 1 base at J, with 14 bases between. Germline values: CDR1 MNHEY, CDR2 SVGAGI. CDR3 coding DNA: TGTGCCAGCAGCGCCGAAACGGGAGGCACAGATACGCAGTATTTT. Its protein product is CASSAETGGTDTQYF.

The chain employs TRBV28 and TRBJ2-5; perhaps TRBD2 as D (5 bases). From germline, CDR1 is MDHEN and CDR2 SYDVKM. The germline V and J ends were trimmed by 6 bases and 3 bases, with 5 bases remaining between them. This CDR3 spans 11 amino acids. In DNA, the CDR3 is TGTGCCAGCAGACTAGAAGAGACCCAGTACTTC. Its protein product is CASRLEETQYF.

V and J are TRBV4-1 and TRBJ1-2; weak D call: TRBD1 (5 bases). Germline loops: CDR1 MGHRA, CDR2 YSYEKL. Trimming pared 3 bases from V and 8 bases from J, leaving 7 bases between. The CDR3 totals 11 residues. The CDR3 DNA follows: TGCGCCAGCAGCCACCAGGGAGGCTACACCTTC. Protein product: CASSHQGGYTF.

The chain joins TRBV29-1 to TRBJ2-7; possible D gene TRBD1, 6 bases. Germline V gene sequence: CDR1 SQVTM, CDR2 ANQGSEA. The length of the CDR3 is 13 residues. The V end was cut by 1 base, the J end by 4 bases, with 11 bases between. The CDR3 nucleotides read TGCAGCGTTGAAGTCCCGGACAGATACGAGCAGTACTTC. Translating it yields CSVEVPDRYEQYF.

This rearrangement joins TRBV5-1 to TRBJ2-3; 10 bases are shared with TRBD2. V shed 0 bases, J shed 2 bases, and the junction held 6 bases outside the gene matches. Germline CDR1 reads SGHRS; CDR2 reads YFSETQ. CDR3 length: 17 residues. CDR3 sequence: CASSLAGLAGATDTQYF. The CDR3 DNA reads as TGCGCCAGCAGCTTGGCCGGGCTAGCGGGAGCCACAGATACGCAGTATTTT.

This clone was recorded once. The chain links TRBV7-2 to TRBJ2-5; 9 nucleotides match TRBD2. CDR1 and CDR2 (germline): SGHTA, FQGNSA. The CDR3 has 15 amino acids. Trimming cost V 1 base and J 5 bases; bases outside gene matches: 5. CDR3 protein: CASSLVAGVWETQYF. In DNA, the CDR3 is TGTGCCAGCAGCTTAGTAGCGGGGGTGTGGGAGACCCAGTACTTC. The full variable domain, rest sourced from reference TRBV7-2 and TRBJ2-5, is GAGVSQSPSNKVTEKGKDVELRCDPISGHTALYWYRQSLGQGLEFLIYFQGNSAPDKSGLPSDRFSAERTGGSVSTLTIQRTQQEDSAVYLCASSLVAGVWETQYFGPGTRLLVL.

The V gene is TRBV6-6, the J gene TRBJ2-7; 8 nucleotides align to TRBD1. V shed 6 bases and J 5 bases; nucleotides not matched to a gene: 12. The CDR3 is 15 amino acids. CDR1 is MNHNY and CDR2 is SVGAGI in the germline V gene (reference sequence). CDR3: CASRLPRTGNDEQYF. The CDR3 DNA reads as TGTGCCAGCAGATTACCCCGGACAGGGAATGACGAGCAGTACTTC.

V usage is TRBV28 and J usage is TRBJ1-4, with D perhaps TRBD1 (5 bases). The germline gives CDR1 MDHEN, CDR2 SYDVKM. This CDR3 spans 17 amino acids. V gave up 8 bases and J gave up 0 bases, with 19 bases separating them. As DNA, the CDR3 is TGTGCCAGCGCTATCAGAGTCGGGGGGACAACTAATGAAAAACTGTTTTTT. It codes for CASAIRVGGTTNEKLFF.

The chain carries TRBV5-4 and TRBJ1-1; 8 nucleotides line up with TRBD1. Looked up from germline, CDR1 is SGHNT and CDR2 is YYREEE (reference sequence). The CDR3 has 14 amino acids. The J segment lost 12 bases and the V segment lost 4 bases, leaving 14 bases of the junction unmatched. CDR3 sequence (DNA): TGTGCCAGCAGCCAGGACAGGGCGGTTTTAAGGTCTTTCTTT. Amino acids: CASSQDRAVLRSFF.

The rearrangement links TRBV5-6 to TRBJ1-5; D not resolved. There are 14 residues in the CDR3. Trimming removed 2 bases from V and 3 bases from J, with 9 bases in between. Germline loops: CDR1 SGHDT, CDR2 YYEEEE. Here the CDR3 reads CASSFFGYNQPQHF. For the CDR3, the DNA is TGTGCCAGCAGCTTTTTCGGGTACAATCAGCCCCAGCATTTT.

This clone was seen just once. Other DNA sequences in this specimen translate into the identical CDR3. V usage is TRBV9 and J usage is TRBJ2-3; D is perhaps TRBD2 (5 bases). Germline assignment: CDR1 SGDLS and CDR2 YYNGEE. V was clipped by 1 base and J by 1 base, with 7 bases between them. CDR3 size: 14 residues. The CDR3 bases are TGTGCCAGCAGCGTATCCGGGGGCACAGATACGCAGTATTTT. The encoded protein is CASSVSGGTDTQYF.

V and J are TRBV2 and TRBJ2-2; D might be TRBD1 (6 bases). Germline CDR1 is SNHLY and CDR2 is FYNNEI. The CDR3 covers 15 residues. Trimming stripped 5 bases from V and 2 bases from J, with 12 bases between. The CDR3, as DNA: TGTGCCAGCAGTACGCTCAGGGGAAACACCGGGGAGCTGTTTTTT. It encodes CASSTLRGNTGELFF.

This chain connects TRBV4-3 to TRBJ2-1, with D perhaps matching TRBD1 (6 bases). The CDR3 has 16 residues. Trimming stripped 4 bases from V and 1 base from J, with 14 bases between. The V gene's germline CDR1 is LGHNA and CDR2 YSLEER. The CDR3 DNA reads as TGCGCCAGCAGCCCGCAGACAGGAATATCCTACAATGAGCAGTTCTTC. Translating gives CASSPQTGISYNEQFF.

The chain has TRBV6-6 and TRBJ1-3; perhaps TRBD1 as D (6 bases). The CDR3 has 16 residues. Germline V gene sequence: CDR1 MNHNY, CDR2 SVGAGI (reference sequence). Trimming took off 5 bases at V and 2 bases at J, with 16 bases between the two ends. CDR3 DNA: TGTGCCAGCAGTCCCCCTAGGGGGACCGCTGGAAACACCATATATTTT. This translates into CASSPPRGTAGNTIYF.

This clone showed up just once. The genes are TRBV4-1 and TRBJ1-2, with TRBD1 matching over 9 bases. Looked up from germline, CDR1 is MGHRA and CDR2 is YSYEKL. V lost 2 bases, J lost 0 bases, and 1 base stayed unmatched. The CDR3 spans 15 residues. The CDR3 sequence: CASSQRTGANYGYTF. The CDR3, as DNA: TGCGCCAGCAGCCAAAGGACAGGGGCTAACTATGGCTACACCTTC.